The next 20 T cell receptor beta chains were all read from a single sample in a study of shared clonotypes between healthy human individuals. Produced via immunoSEQ multiplex PCR; TCRdb's table is partial and in-frame only. The repertoire holds 2 million to 2.5 million clones, roughly 95% seen once, with roughly 0.13% in the top ten. Sequencing was carried out using naive CD4+ T cells sorted from blood. Noted subset: CD45RA+ positively selected. The receptors stem from a man aged 18 to 30 in good health.

This CDR3 is CASDFGGDRNEQYF. CDR3 coding DNA: TGTGCCAGCGATTTTGGCGGGGATAGGAACGAGCAGTACTTC. The gene calls are TRBV7-9 and TRBJ2-7; tentatively, D is TRBD2 (6 bases). CDR3 length: 14 residues. Germline loops: CDR1 SEHNR, CDR2 FQNEAQ (reference sequence). V lost 8 bases and J lost 5, with 19 bases in between. Looking up the rest from reference TRBV7-9 and TRBJ2-7 gives the full variable domain: DTGVSQNPRHKITKRGQNVTFRCDPISEHNRLYWYRQTLGQGPEFLTYFQNEAQLEKSRLLSDRFSAERPKGSFSTLEIQRTEQGDSAMYLCASDFGGDRNEQYFGPGTRLTVT.

In regard to this clone: Other DNA variants within this sample encode the same CDR3. The gene calls are TRBV30 and TRBJ1-5; D not resolved. The CDR3 sequence is 14 residues long. With 1 base removed from V and 1 base from J, the gap between germline ends came to 8 bases. The germline V gene has CDR1 GTSNPN and CDR2 SVGIG (reference sequence). As DNA, the CDR3 is TGTGCCTGGAGTGGTTGGGCCAGCAATCAGCCCCAGCATTTT. This encodes CAWSGWASNQPQHF.

The rearrangement joins TRBV29-1 to TRBJ2-3; D is possibly TRBD2 (6 bases). V was shortened by 6 bases and J by 1 base, with 17 bases between the two germline ends. The germline CDR1 and CDR2 sequences are SQVTM and ANQGSEA. This CDR3 spans 15 amino acids. The CDR3 here is CSVDRGTLGTDTQYF. The CDR3 DNA follows: TGCAGCGTCGATCGGGGGACTCTGGGCACAGATACGCAGTATTTT.

J is TRBJ2-1 and V is TRBV5-1, with D unclear. V lost 5 bases, J lost 8 bases, and 17 bases lay in between. CDR3 size: 14 residues. Germline V CDR1 and CDR2: SGHRS, YFSETQ. The CDR3 reads CASRLRRPGDEQFF. The DNA for the CDR3 is TGCGCCAGCAGGTTGCGGCGCCCCGGCGATGAGCAGTTCTTC.

The chain is built from TRBV6-1 and TRBJ1-2, with 10 bases fitting TRBD1. The CDR3 sequence is 14 residues long. Germline trimming cut 8 bases from V and 7 bases from J; bases unmatched to any gene: 10. In germline, CDR1 is MNHNS, CDR2 SASEGT. For the CDR3, the DNA is TGTGCCAGCTTTTTAGACAGGGGGCAGGGTGGCTACACCTTC. It is translated as CASFLDRGQGGYTF.

The chain carries TRBV5-6 and TRBJ1-5; tentatively, D is TRBD1 (5 bases). The V end was cut by 0 bases, the J end by 5 bases, with 9 bases between. The CDR3 is 14 residues long. CDR1 is SGHDT, CDR2 YYEEEE, per germline. This chain's CDR3 is CASSLAGRDQPQHF. DNA of the CDR3: TGTGCCAGCAGCTTGGCAGGGAGGGATCAGCCCCAGCATTTT.

This clone was observed once. In the same sample, other DNA sequences code for this CDR3. This chain links TRBV5-6 with TRBJ2-5; D is ambiguous. From germline, CDR1 is SGHDT and CDR2 YYEEEE. The CDR3 spans 11 residues. The germline V and J ends were trimmed by 2 bases and 3 bases, with 2 bases remaining between them. The CDR3 DNA is TGTGCCAGCAGCTTTAAAGAGACCCAGTACTTC. This sequence encodes CASSFKETQYF. The variable domain in full, with the rest retrieved from reference TRBV5-6 and TRBJ2-5, is DAGVTQSPTHLIKTRGQQVTLRCSPKSGHDTVSWYQQALGQGPQFIFQYYEEEERQRGNFPDRFSGHQFPNYSSELNVNALLLGDSALYLCASSFKETQYFGPGTRLLVL.

This chain connects TRBV4-3 to TRBJ1-4; TRBD1 might be the D (5 bases). Deletions cut 0 bases from V and 0 bases from J, with 14 bases between. The germline gives CDR1 LGHNA, CDR2 YSLEER. CDR3 length equals 18 residues. CDR3 sequence: CASSQELTAPATNEKLFF. The DNA of the CDR3 is TGCGCCAGCAGCCAAGAACTGACAGCCCCGGCAACTAATGAAAAACTGTTTTTT.

The chain couples TRBV19 to TRBJ1-2; 9 bases are shared with TRBD1. There are 15 residues in the CDR3. Looked up from germline, CDR1 is LNHDA and CDR2 is SQIVND (reference sequence). Losses at the gene ends were 5 bases for V and 4 bases for J; bases not matched to a gene: 8. The CDR3 sequence: CASSRTGGAGYGYTF. The CDR3, as DNA: TGTGCCAGTAGTCGAACAGGGGGCGCTGGCTATGGCTACACCTTC.

J is TRBJ1-4 and V is TRBV9; D might be TRBD1 (5 bases). The CDR3 has 15 residues. Germline CDR1 is SGDLS and CDR2 is YYNGEE. V was pared by 0 bases and J by 8 bases, with 14 bases between. CDR3 loop: CASSVGGGLTEKLFF. Here the CDR3 DNA reads TGTGCCAGCAGCGTAGGTGGGGGGTTGACGGAAAAACTGTTTTTT.

The V call is TRBV28, the J call TRBJ1-1; 8 bases are shared with TRBD1. The CDR3 extends over 16 amino acids. Germline V gives CDR1 MDHEN, CDR2 SYDVKM. The trim removed 5 bases at V and 4 bases at J, leaving 12 bases unmatched. CDR3 sequence (DNA): TGTGCCAGCAGTGGCGGACAGGGTTTAGGGGCCACTGAAGCTTTCTTT. It encodes CASSGGQGLGATEAFF.

This clone has just one count. The chain couples TRBV5-1 to TRBJ2-5; no clear D. In germline, CDR1 is SGHRS, CDR2 YFSETQ. With 2 bases removed from V and 5 bases from J, the gap between germline ends came to 16 bases. The CDR3 runs to 15 residues. The CDR3 DNA sequence: TGCGCCAGCAGCTTTATAGGCGGAGAAGTGGAGACCCAGTACTTC. Its protein product is CASSFIGGEVETQYF.

Notes on this clone: This sample also contains other DNA sequences that code for the same CDR3. The rearrangement joins TRBV10-3 to TRBJ2-2; D is possibly TRBD1 (5 bases). V lost 0 bases and J lost 5, with 10 bases in between. The CDR3 loop spans 15 amino acids. Germline loops: CDR1 ENHRY, CDR2 SYGVKD. CDR3 sequence reads: CAISESGAATGELFF. CDR3 in DNA: TGTGCCATCAGTGAGTCAGGGGCGGCGACCGGGGAGCTGTTTTTT.

The CDR3, as DNA: TGTGCCTGGAGCGTTTCGTCGGGGGGATATCAGCCCCAGCATTTT. Its protein is CAWSVSSGGYQPQHF. V gene TRBV30 combines with J gene TRBJ1-5, with a weak D call TRBD1 (5 bases). The CDR3 extends over 15 amino acids. Germline-derived CDR1 and CDR2 are GTSNPN and SVGIG (reference sequence). The germline V and J ends were trimmed by 3 bases and 5 bases, with 17 bases remaining between them.

The V call is TRBV29-1, the J call TRBJ2-7; tentatively, D is TRBD2 (6 bases). CDR1 is SQVTM and CDR2 is ANQGSEA in the germline V gene. V lost 5 bases, J lost 0 bases, and 11 bases lay in between. The length of the CDR3 is 13 residues. The CDR3 sequence is CSVQGRRSYEQYF. As DNA, the CDR3 is TGCAGCGTTCAAGGGAGGCGCTCCTACGAGCAGTACTTC.

The chain uses TRBV20-1 and TRBJ2-3, with D perhaps matching TRBD2 (6 bases). V was clipped by 7 bases and J by 3 bases, with 8 bases between them. This CDR3 has 11 amino acids. CDR1 is DFQATT, CDR2 SNEGSKA, per germline (reference sequence). The CDR3 DNA reads as TGCAGTGGCCGGGGGACAGATACGCAGTATTTT. Protein product: CSGRGTDTQYF.

The chain links TRBV18 to TRBJ1-1; 12 nucleotides match TRBD1. With V trimmed by 2 bases and J by 4 bases, 14 bases remained unmatched. Looked up from germline, CDR1 is KGHSH and CDR2 is LQKENI. This CDR3 contains 19 residues. The CDR3 bases are TGTGCCAGCTCACCATCACATACAGGGACAGGGGGCTTGGTCACTGAAGCTTTCTTT. Its translation is CASSPSHTGTGGLVTEAFF.

The rearrangement links TRBV5-1 to TRBJ1-6, with 7 bases aligning to TRBD1. This CDR3 spans 16 amino acids. Germline assignment: CDR1 SGHRS and CDR2 YFSETQ. Losses at the gene ends were 5 bases for V and 5 bases for J; bases not matched to a gene: 10. The CDR3 is CASRDTTGTDNSPLHF. CDR3 nucleotides: TGCGCCAGCAGAGATACCACCGGGACAGATAATTCACCCCTCCACTTT.

A remark on this clone: The same CDR3 arises from other DNA sequences in this sample as well. The rearrangement uses TRBV6-5 and TRBJ2-5; D is possibly TRBD2 (6 bases). This CDR3 has 12 amino acids. The germline gives CDR1 MNHEY, CDR2 SVGAGI. Deletions cut 3 bases from V and 5 bases from J, with 7 bases between. CDR3 loop: CASSYGGETQYF. The CDR3 coding sequence is TGTGCCAGCAGTTATGGGGGGGAGACCCAGTACTTC.

This rearrangement joins TRBV28 to TRBJ2-7; 9 bases line up with TRBD2. This CDR3 is 12 amino acids long. Germline V lookup: CDR1 MDHEN, CDR2 SYDVKM. CDR3 loop: CVVCGGDYEQYF. In DNA form, the CDR3 reads TGTGTTGTATGCGGGGGGGACTACGAGCAGTACTTC.